These 3 T cell receptor beta chains were all obtained from the same sample, sequenced in a study of metastatic and nonmetastatic thyroid tumors. All patients were untreated before thyroid surgery. TCRdb used MiXCR to call clones anew from the PCR reads. The sample shows about 69,000 clones, approximately 15% of them seen only once. The material sequenced was blood. These receptors originate from a male donor with papillary thyroid cancer or a benign thyroid nodule (not recorded which). Some clones in this sample may be carry-over from other donors' samples.

The chain employs TRBV11-2 and TRBJ2-7; 11 bases map to TRBD1. Germline CDR1 and CDR2: SGHAT and FQNNGV. Unmatched junction bases numbered 18, after V lost 4 bases and J lost 7 bases. The CDR3 is made up of 18 amino acids. Here the CDR3 DNA reads TGTGCCAGCAGCTCGTTATACACCTGGACAGGGGGCGCGGGTGAGCAGTACGTC. Protein: CASSSLYTWTGGAGEQYV.

In this sample, this clone turned up many times. V and J are TRBV5-1 and TRBJ2-1; 8 nucleotides align to TRBD1. The germline V gene encodes CDR1 SGHRS and CDR2 YFSETQ. The CDR3 loop spans 15 amino acids. J was trimmed by 3 bases and V by 4 bases; bases with no gene match: 6. CDR3 nucleotide sequence: TGCGCCAGCAGCAATGGACAGGGCTTCTACAATGAGCAGTTCTTC. Translation: CASSNGQGFYNEQFF. The full variable domain, its missing parts supplied by reference TRBV5-1 and TRBJ2-1, is KAGVTQTPRYLIKTRGQQVTLSCSPISGHRSVSWYQQTPGQGLQFLFEYFSETQRNKGNFPGRFSGRQFSNSRSEMNVSTLELGDSALYLCASSNGQGFYNEQFFGPGTRLTVL.

The genes are TRBV7-2 and TRBJ2-7; a possible D gene is TRBD2 (5 bases). This CDR3 has 15 residues. V lost 2 bases and J 2 bases, leaving 13 bases between the germline ends. Germline-derived CDR1 and CDR2 are SGHTA and FQGNSA. Here the CDR3 reads CASSLSRLLPYEQYF. CDR3 coding DNA: TGTGCCAGCAGCTTAAGCCGACTATTGCCCTACGAGCAGTACTTC.